This T cell receptor beta chain was obtained from a study of blood T cell repertoires in COVID-19. TCRdb's copy holds only in-frame clones and misses some; the assay was immunoSEQ multiplex PCR. The sample has 250,000 to 350,000 clones, roughly nine tenths seen once. The CDR3 has 12 amino acids. V lost 9 bases, J lost 5 bases, and 12 bases lay in between. Sequences were obtained from PBMCs or T cells enriched from blood (not recorded which). The TCR comes from a woman aged 18-29 years who had recovered from COVID-19. This chain uses TRBV12-3 or TRBV12-4 with TRBJ2-3, with a possible D match to TRBD2 (5 bases). CDR3 sequence: CASGMGEDTQYF. The CDR3 bases are TGTGCCAGTGGCATGGGAGAAGATACGCAGTATTTT.